This T cell receptor beta chain was captured in a study of shared clonotypes between healthy human individuals. Whole-study results and caveats: Around 5% of naive CD4 clonotypes were common to several donors. Larger richness was generally estimated for naive than memory subsets.

Note on this clone: Antigen: not known.

CD45RO-negative, CCR7-positively selected cells formed the naive CD8 fraction, excluding terminally differentiated effector memory CD45RA+ cells. Clones were sequenced by immunoSEQ multiplex PCR, and TCRdb holds only the in-frame ones, with some missing. The data hold hundreds of thousands of clones, with approximately 96% observed a single time. The TCR originated in a woman in her thirties in good health. Material: naive CD8+ T cells sorted from blood.

The CDR3 DNA is TGTGCCAGCAGCTCGACGGTCACCCCTGGCACAGATACGCAGTATTTT. Its translation is CASSSTVTPGTDTQYF. The chain uses TRBV7-7 and TRBJ2-3; D uncertain. The V gene's germline CDR1 is SSHAT and CDR2 FNYEAQ (reference sequence). The CDR3 runs 16 residues. V lost 4 bases and J 1 base, leaving 15 bases between the germline ends.